This T cell receptor (beta chain) originates from a study of Graves' ophthalmopathy and Graves' hyperthyroidism. Study context: Before any treatment was given, at initial diagnosis, peripheral blood was collected.

Amplification from RNA transcripts yielded the TCR beta CDR3 regions. HTBI primers were used in a first-round RT-PCR, which preceded a second-round multiplex PCR. One entry per CDR3 protein, called by TCRdb with MiXCR from the multiplex PCR reads. The sample shows roughly 170,000 distinct CDR3 sequences, 39% of them seen only once. CDR3 length: 16 residues. From germline, CDR1 is SGHAT and CDR2 FQNNGV. V lost 1 base and J lost 4, with 14 bases in between. Sampling over 8 ml of fresh peripheral blood provided the PBMCs. V gene TRBV11-2 combines with J gene TRBJ1-5, with unresolved D. The material sequenced was peripheral blood. The source of this sequence is a young man with Graves' ophthalmopathy. CDR3 amino acids: CASSLGSSAFNQPQHF. DNA for the CDR3: TGTGCCAGCAGCTTAGGATCTTCGGCCTTTAATCAGCCCCAGCATTTT.